What follows describes a single T cell receptor (beta chain). The antigen is unknown. One end of the junction fails to match germline, which may point to a read error. PCR involved 60 Vbeta and 13 Jbeta primers. Generated by immunoSEQ multiplex PCR, the TCRdb table keeps only in-frame clones and is missing some. The data show about 180,000 clones, 65% to 80% seen once. The data were obtained in a study of cytomegalovirus exposure and HLA in healthy donors. CDR1 is SGHVS, CDR2 FQNEAQ, per germline. The CDR3 loop spans 11 amino acids. General study results and limits: There were around 160 TCR beta chains listed as cytomegalovirus-associated.

The sequence was obtained from a middle-aged woman in good health and CMV-seronegative. Sequencing used PBMCs. The chain has TRBV7-8 and TRBJ2-7; no firm D call. The CDR3 DNA reads TGTGTCAGCAGCTCAAACTACGAGCAGTACTTC. It codes for CVSSSNYEQYF. The variable domain in full, with the rest retrieved from reference TRBV7-8 and TRBJ2-7, is GAGVSQSPRYKVAKRGQDVALRCDPISGHVSLFWYQQALGQGPEFLTYFQNEAQLDKSGLPSDRFFAERPEGSVSTLKIQRTQQEDSAVYLCVSSSNYEQYFGPGTRLTVT.